These 17 T cell receptor beta chains share one sample of origin, sequenced in a study of blood T cell repertoires in COVID-19. TCRdb's table, derived via immunoSEQ multiplex PCR, lists solely in-frame clones and lacks some. The sample includes a few hundred thousand clones, about 93% seen only once; the top ten take approximately 6.8%. Sequences were obtained from peripheral blood. The receptor set was obtained from a woman in her 30s with COVID-19, enrolled during active disease.

The chain uses TRBV7-2 and TRBJ2-7; TRBD1 is a possible D gene (7 bases). Germline V gene data show CDR1 as SGHTA and CDR2 as FQGNSA. The CDR3 is 15 amino acids. The V end was cut by 4 bases, the J end by 2 bases, with 15 bases between. CDR3 bases: TGTGCCAGCAGCTCGCGACAGGGACTCGCCTACGAGCAGTACTTC. The encoded protein is CASSSRQGLAYEQYF.

V gene TRBV30 combines with J gene TRBJ1-2; unclear D gene. Per the germline V gene, CDR1 is GTSNPN and CDR2 is SVGIG (reference sequence). This CDR3 is built from 13 residues. Between the trimmed V and J ends, which lost 0 bases and 8 bases, there was a span of 13 bases. CDR3 DNA sequence: TGTGCCTGGAGTGTGGGCCTTCCAGAGGGCTACACCTTC. The encoded protein is CAWSVGLPEGYTF.

V is TRBV7-2 and J is TRBJ2-3; 7 positions agree with TRBD1. The CDR3 extends over 14 amino acids. V lost 2 bases to trimming and J lost 6 bases; unmatched junction nucleotides: 5. CDR1 is SGHTA and CDR2 is FQGNSA in the germline V gene. As DNA, the CDR3 is TGTGCCAGCAGCTTAAAGACAGGGCCGGATACGCAGTATTTT. Translating gives CASSLKTGPDTQYF.

The chain recombines TRBV19 with TRBJ2-1; the match to TRBD2 covers 11 bases. V gave up 5 bases and J gave up 6 bases; unmatched junction bases: 6. The CDR3 totals 15 residues. Germline values: CDR1 LNHDA, CDR2 SQIVND (reference sequence). CDR3 sequence reads: CASSPSGRLGNEQFF. CDR3 sequence (DNA): TGTGCCAGTAGTCCTAGCGGGAGGCTTGGCAATGAGCAGTTCTTC.

The CDR3 coding sequence is TGTGCCAGCAGTTTCGGGAGATCCTACGAGCAGTACTTC. Its translation: CASSFGRSYEQYF. The V gene is TRBV12-3 or TRBV12-4, the J gene TRBJ2-7; a possible D gene is TRBD2 (6 bases). The CDR3 sequence is 13 residues long. Deletions cut 3 bases from V and 1 base from J, with 7 bases between.

The chain combines TRBV28 with TRBJ1-3; 8 bases map to TRBD1. Germline V CDR1 and CDR2: MDHEN, SYDVKM. CDR3 length: 17 residues. V lost 2 bases to trimming and J lost 4 bases; unmatched junction nucleotides: 10. CDR3 sequence reads: CASSLGETGEGGNTIYF. CDR3 DNA sequence: TGTGCCAGCAGTTTAGGGGAGACAGGGGAAGGAGGAAACACCATATATTTT.

This clone was picked up a small number of times. The chain combines TRBV19 with TRBJ1-1; 8 bases match TRBD1. This CDR3 has 14 residues. V lost 5 bases and J lost 5; bases outside the gene matches: 7. In germline, CDR1 is LNHDA, CDR2 SQIVND (reference sequence). CDR3 nucleotide sequence: TGTGCCAGTAGTCCCCGACAGGGGTGGACTGAAGCTTTCTTT. Translating it yields CASSPRQGWTEAFF. The full variable domain, completed using reference TRBV19 and TRBJ1-1, is DGGITQSPKYLFRKEGQNVTLSCEQNLNHDAMYWYRQDPGQGLRLIYYSQIVNDFQKGDIAEGYSVSREKKESFPLTVTSAQKNPTAFYLCASSPRQGWTEAFFGQGTRLTVV.

The chain uses TRBV24-1 and TRBJ2-2; 9 bases map to TRBD2. Germline V gene sequence: CDR1 KGHDR, CDR2 SFDVKD. The CDR3 loop spans 17 amino acids. V shed 7 bases, J shed 6 bases, and the junction held 14 bases outside the gene matches. The DNA of the CDR3 is TGTGCCACCAGGGATACGGCTAGCGGGATTGGCGCCGGGGAGCTGTTTTTT. Translated, it gives CATRDTASGIGAGELFF.

The chain's CDR3 is CAIRPGLDQPQHF. CDR3 DNA: TGTGCCATCAGACCGGGACTGGATCAGCCCCAGCATTTT. The rearrangement joins TRBV10-3 to TRBJ1-5, with D perhaps TRBD1 (5 bases). V was pared by 6 bases and J by 5 bases, with 11 bases between. This CDR3 has 13 residues. The V gene's germline CDR1 is ENHRY and CDR2 SYGVKD.

V is TRBV6-5 and J is TRBJ2-1; TRBD2 matches at 11 bases. CDR3 length equals 15 residues. Unmatched junction bases numbered 4, after V lost 6 bases and J lost 3 bases. Germline lookup yields CDR1 MNHEY and CDR2 SVGAGI. In DNA form, the CDR3 reads TGTGCCAGCAGCCCAGGGACTAGCGGCTACAATGAGCAGTTCTTC. Its protein is CASSPGTSGYNEQFF.

The sample holds a few counts of this clone. The V call is TRBV30, the J call TRBJ1-6; D call uncertain. V gave up 6 bases and J gave up 7 bases, with 10 bases separating them. Germline lookup yields CDR1 GTSNPN and CDR2 SVGIG (reference sequence). This CDR3 comprises 12 residues. The CDR3 region has the DNA TGTGCCTGTGGCCTTTCGAATTCACCCCTCCACTTT. It encodes CACGLSNSPLHF.

V usage is TRBV7-2 and J usage is TRBJ1-2; 11 bases match TRBD1. V was clipped by 7 bases and J by 3 bases; unmatched bases: 7. This CDR3 spans 15 amino acids. The germline CDR1 and CDR2 sequences are SGHTA and FQGNSA. DNA for the CDR3: TGTGCCAGCACCGGATGGGACAGGGGGGACTATGGCTACACCTTC. Protein sequence: CASTGWDRGDYGYTF.

As DNA, the CDR3 is TGCGCCAGCAGCCGGGCAGGGAGGATCACTGAAGCTTTCTTT. It yields the protein CASSRAGRITEAFF. The chain has TRBV4-1 and TRBJ1-1, with D tentatively TRBD1 (5 bases). This CDR3 is 14 amino acids long. Trimming stripped 4 bases from V and 4 bases from J, with 13 bases between. Per the germline V gene, CDR1 is MGHRA and CDR2 is YSYEKL.

The chain links TRBV28 to TRBJ2-6, with D uncertain. The CDR3 sequence is 13 residues long. Trimming stripped 7 bases from V and 2 bases from J, with 6 bases between. The germline V gene has CDR1 MDHEN and CDR2 SYDVKM. This CDR3 is CASKPPGANVLTF. In DNA, the CDR3 is TGTGCCAGCAAGCCGCCTGGGGCCAACGTCCTGACTTTC.

The genes are TRBV3-1 (or the pseudogene TRBV3-2) and TRBJ1-3; D is ambiguous. V shed 7 bases and J shed 0 bases, with 10 bases lying between them. Germline V gives CDR1 LGHDT, CDR2 YNNKEL (reference sequence). This CDR3 is 14 amino acids long. CDR3 nucleotide sequence: TGTGCCAGCACCAAAACTAGCTCTGGAAACACCATATATTTT. It encodes CASTKTSSGNTIYF.

As regards this clone: This sequence may be a read error, since a much larger clone differs from it by one base. The V call is TRBV9, the J call TRBJ1-2; D might be TRBD1 (6 bases). There are 12 residues in the CDR3. Germline loops: CDR1 SGDLS, CDR2 YYNGEE. Trimming pared 5 bases from V and 5 bases from J, leaving 10 bases between. DNA of the CDR3: TGTGCCAGCAGTACCGGACAGTATGGCTACACCTTC. Protein product: CASSTGQYGYTF.

This chain joins TRBV11-2 and TRBJ2-2; D gene uncertain. Trimming stripped 2 bases from V and 4 bases from J, with 5 bases between. Germline V gene data show CDR1 as SGHAT and CDR2 as FQNNGV. This CDR3 spans 13 amino acids. CDR3 sequence: CASSLIGTGELFF. CDR3 sequence (DNA): TGTGCCAGCAGCTTAATCGGCACCGGGGAGCTGTTTTTT.